These 17 T cell receptor beta chains came from one sample sequenced in a study of human T cells and chemical hapten exposure. MiXCR, applied by TCRdb to the RACE reads, yields one record per CDR3 protein. The repertoire holds 62,000 or so distinct CDR3 sequences, approximately 9.9% seen once, with roughly 5% in the top ten. Time point given: pre-sensitization, week 0. Sample treatment: therapeutic diphenylcyclopropenone sensitization with weekly scalp DPC. The material sequenced was whole blood, taken in connection with sensitization to the hapten diphenylcyclopropenone (DPC). The receptor source for this set is a woman in her forties or fifties with alopecia areata. Some clones in this sample may be carry-over from other donors' samples.

This chain uses TRBV7-9 with TRBJ1-2, with 8 bases aligning to TRBD1. V trimming: 0 bases; J trimming: 5 bases; junction bases outside the gene matches: 8. CDR1 is SEHNR, CDR2 FQNEAQ, per germline (reference sequence). The CDR3 covers 16 residues. The CDR3 DNA follows: TGTGCCAGCAGCTTAGCTGGGTCCGGGACAGGATATGGCTACACCTTC. Amino acid sequence: CASSLAGSGTGYGYTF.

This clonotype was seen more than once but under ten times. The V gene is TRBV6-5, the J gene TRBJ2-2; D is ambiguous. Per germline, CDR1 MNHEY and CDR2 SVGAGI. Trimming removed 5 bases at V and 7 bases at J, with 20 bases between. There are 16 residues in the CDR3. The CDR3 DNA reads as TGTGCCAGCAGTCCAACGTGGACCCGGCGAGTCGGGGAGCTGTTTTTT. Protein product: CASSPTWTRRVGELFF.

This chain links TRBV7-2 with TRBJ2-7, with D tentatively TRBD1 (5 bases). Germline-derived CDR1 and CDR2 are SGHTA and FQGNSA. CDR3 length: 12 residues. Trimming left V 5 bases short and J 4 bases short, with 9 bases between. The CDR3 region has the DNA TGTGCCAGCAGCGACACAGGTTACGAGCAGTACTTC. Translation gives CASSDTGYEQYF.

This clonotype was counted a few times. This chain uses TRBV28 with TRBJ1-6; 9 nucleotides agree with TRBD1. V shed 5 bases, J shed 14 bases, and the junction held 1 base outside the gene matches. Germline CDR1 and CDR2: MDHEN and SYDVKM. The length of the CDR3 is 11 residues. The CDR3 DNA is TGTGCCAGCAGTGACAGGGGGGCCCTCCACTTT. Translating gives CASSDRGALHF.

This clonotype was counted many times. The chain uses TRBV18 and TRBJ2-7; possibly TRBD1 for D (5 bases). V was shortened by 6 bases and J by 6 bases, with 15 bases between the two germline ends. Germline values: CDR1 KGHSH, CDR2 LQKENI. This CDR3 has 13 residues. The CDR3 sequence is CASSTDRPSEQYF. In DNA form, the CDR3 reads TGTGCCAGCTCCACTGACAGACCCTCCGAGCAGTACTTC.

This chain joins TRBV2 and TRBJ1-3; 7 bases fit TRBD1. CDR1 is SNHLY and CDR2 is FYNNEI in the germline V gene. V was pared by 1 base and J by 0 bases, with 6 bases of the junction left unmatched. CDR3 length equals 17 residues. The CDR3 nucleotides are TGTGCCAGCAGTGAAGGGGGGACAGCCCGCTCTGGAAACACCATATATTTT. Amino acids: CASSEGGTARSGNTIYF.

This clonotype was seen many times. The chain is built from TRBV20-1 and TRBJ2-7; D unresolved. Germline CDR1 reads DFQATT; CDR2 reads SNEGSKA (reference sequence). V was pared by 3 bases and J by 7 bases, with 10 bases between. The length of the CDR3 is 11 residues. CDR3 residues: CSASLATEQYF. The CDR3 bases are TGCAGTGCTAGTCTCGCGACGGAGCAGTACTTC.

This chain links TRBV7-9 with TRBJ2-7; tentatively, D is TRBD2 (6 bases). Germline V CDR1 and CDR2: SEHNR, FQNEAQ (reference sequence). V was shortened by 4 bases and J by 0 bases, with 34 bases between the two germline ends. The CDR3 length is 22 residues. CDR3 protein: CASSSPYTAGGAEFTYSYEQYF. The CDR3 DNA is TGTGCCAGCAGCTCCCCTTATACTGCGGGCGGGGCCGAATTCACTTACTCCTACGAGCAGTACTTC. Full variable domain (missing parts from reference TRBV7-9 and TRBJ2-7): DTGVSQNPRHKITKRGQNVTFRCDPISEHNRLYWYRQTLGQGPEFLTYFQNEAQLEKSRLLSDRFSAERPKGSFSTLEIQRTEQGDSAMYLCASSSPYTAGGAEFTYSYEQYFGPGTRLTVT.

The rearrangement uses TRBV28 and TRBJ1-5; D uncertain. The CDR3 length is 12 residues. V was clipped by 4 bases and J by 5 bases, with 6 bases between them. Germline-derived CDR1 and CDR2 are MDHEN and SYDVKM. The DNA of the CDR3 is TGTGCCAGCAGTTCGACCGATCAGCCCCAGCATTTT. It translates to CASSSTDQPQHF.

At least ten counts were recorded for this clonotype. The chain is built from TRBV10-3 and TRBJ2-3, with unresolved D. The V gene lost 0 bases and the J gene lost 2 bases, with 6 bases spanning the gap. The CDR3 spans 14 residues. CDR1 and CDR2 from the germline V gene are ENHRY and SYGVKD. The CDR3 sequence is CAISESGFTDTQYF. The DNA for the CDR3 is TGTGCCATCAGTGAGTCAGGGTTCACAGATACGCAGTATTTT.

This clonotype has at least ten counts. Here the CDR3 reads CASRPPGGTNYGYTF. The CDR3 DNA follows: TGTGCCAGCAGGCCCCCAGGTGGCACAAACTATGGCTACACCTTC. The rearrangement joins TRBV6-5 to TRBJ1-2; D is undetermined. The CDR3 has 15 residues. Germline CDR1 MNHEY, CDR2 SVGAGI. The V end lost 6 bases, the J end lost 2 bases, and 16 bases lay between the germline ends.

This clonotype was seen only a few times. The rearrangement uses TRBV28 and TRBJ1-1; D unclear. The germline V gene encodes CDR1 MDHEN and CDR2 SYDVKM. The CDR3 is 12 amino acids. Between the trimmed V and J ends, which lost 1 base and 3 bases, there was a span of 3 bases. The CDR3 is CASSLLHTEAFF. CDR3 coding DNA: TGTGCCAGCAGTTTATTGCACACTGAAGCTTTCTTT.

This clonotype counts as medium-sized. This rearrangement joins TRBV11-3 to TRBJ2-7; D call uncertain. Germline V gene sequence: CDR1 SGHNT, CDR2 YENEEA. Trimming shortened V by 1 base and J by 4 bases, and 8 bases separated the two germline ends. This CDR3 contains 13 residues. CDR3 DNA sequence: TGTGCCAGCAGCTTAGTGAAGTGGTACGAGCAGTACTTC. Its protein product is CASSLVKWYEQYF.

This rearrangement joins TRBV6-5 to TRBJ2-1; 8 nucleotides match TRBD2. The CDR3 spans 17 residues. After removal of 2 bases from V and 5 bases from J, the junction contained 11 bases not matched to a gene. CDR1 MNHEY and CDR2 SVGAGI come from the germline V gene. CDR3 amino acids: CASSYGGGLVLHNEQFF. CDR3 in DNA: TGTGCCAGCAGTTACGGGGGGGGACTAGTTCTCCACAATGAGCAGTTCTTC.

The sample holds a few counts of this clonotype. The gene calls are TRBV7-9 and TRBJ1-3; D is perhaps TRBD1 (5 bases). This CDR3 spans 16 amino acids. V was shortened by 5 bases and J by 0 bases, with 14 bases between the two germline ends. Germline V CDR1 and CDR2: SEHNR, FQNEAQ (reference sequence). CDR3 DNA sequence: TGTGCCAGCAGCGCGACACAGGTTCTCTCTGGAAACACCATATATTTT. The encoded protein is CASSATQVLSGNTIYF.

V gene TRBV29-1 combines with J gene TRBJ2-1; no firm D call. The CDR3 contains 10 residues. Trimming stripped 4 bases from V and 10 bases from J, with 8 bases between. From germline, CDR1 is SQVTM and CDR2 ANQGSEA. CDR3 protein: CSVAGNEQFF. In DNA, the CDR3 is TGCAGCGTTGCTGGCAACGAGCAGTTCTTC.

This clonotype appeared a few times. The gene calls are TRBV27 and TRBJ2-3; D call uncertain. Trimming cost V 9 bases and J 5 bases, with 6 bases left between them. In germline, CDR1 is MNHEY, CDR2 SMNVEV (reference sequence). CDR3 length: 10 amino acids. DNA of the CDR3: TGTGCCAGTATAGGAGATACGCAGTATTTT. Translating gives CASIGDTQYF.